The 10 T cell receptor beta chains given below trace back to one sample, sequenced in a study of cytomegalovirus exposure and HLA in healthy donors. In the PCR, 60 Vbeta and 13 Jbeta primers were used. Using immunoSEQ multiplex PCR, the repertoire was profiled, and TCRdb retains in-frame clones only, with some absent. The sample shows over 150,000 clones, more than 80% of them seen only once. Sequences were obtained from PBMCs. These receptor sequences come from a woman aged 18-29 years in good health and CMV-seronegative.

A few counts support this clone. This same CDR3 is encoded by further DNA sequences in the sample. The chain is built from TRBV10-3 and TRBJ1-1; 8 bases are shared with TRBD1. Germline CDR1 and CDR2: ENHRY and SYGVKD. The CDR3 runs 12 residues. Trimming removed 8 bases from V and 1 base from J; junction bases left unmatched: 0. The DNA for the CDR3 is TGTGCCATCGGGACAGGGAACACTGAAGCTTTCTTT. Translating it yields CAIGTGNTEAFF.

The rearrangement links TRBV5-6 to TRBJ2-7, with D unclear. The germline V and J ends were trimmed by 3 bases and 2 bases, with 9 bases remaining between them. The CDR3 totals 13 residues. Germline CDR1 reads SGHDT; CDR2 reads YYEEEE. CDR3 region: CASSSTDTYEQYF. The CDR3 bases are TGTGCCAGCAGCTCCACAGACACCTACGAGCAGTACTTC.

The V and J genes are TRBV5-1 and TRBJ2-7; weak D call: TRBD2 (6 bases). This CDR3 spans 15 amino acids. Germline values: CDR1 SGHRS, CDR2 YFSETQ. V lost 1 base to trimming and J lost 4 bases, with 15 bases between them. DNA for the CDR3: TGCGCCAGCAGCTTGAGGTCCGGGGGTCAATACGAGCAGTACTTC. It codes for CASSLRSGGQYEQYF.

Points on this clone: Other nucleotide sequences from this sample produce the same CDR3. The chain is built from TRBV29-1 and TRBJ2-7; D unclear. The CDR3 length is 13 residues. Per germline, CDR1 SQVTM and CDR2 ANQGSEA. The CDR3 bases are TGCAGTGTAGTGGAGAGTGCTGACTACGAGCAGTACTTC. This translates into CSVVESADYEQYF.

CDR3 sequence (DNA): TGTGCCAGTAGTCTTCGACAGGGGGGGGAGCAGTACTTC. Encoded protein: CASSLRQGGEQYF. The genes are TRBV19 and TRBJ2-5, with TRBD1 matching over 9 bases. The CDR3 spans 13 residues. Losses at the gene ends were 5 bases for V and 11 bases for J; bases not matched to a gene: 9. CDR1 and CDR2 from the germline V gene are LNHDA and SQIVND (reference sequence).

The table lists this clone with a few counts. The J gene is TRBJ2-7, the V gene TRBV27, with TRBD1 as a possible D gene (5 bases). Trimming left V 5 bases short and J 3 bases short, with 11 bases between. The CDR3 runs to 13 residues. Germline V gene sequence: CDR1 MNHEY, CDR2 SMNVEV (reference sequence). The CDR3 nucleotides read TGTGCCAGCAGTCCCAGGGAAGGCTACGAGCAGTACTTC. Protein product: CASSPREGYEQYF.

V and J are TRBV5-1 and TRBJ1-2; perhaps TRBD1 as D (6 bases). Germline values: CDR1 SGHRS, CDR2 YFSETQ. This CDR3 spans 12 amino acids. The ends were cut back, 7 bases at V and 4 bases at J, with 11 bases in the middle. The CDR3 coding sequence is TGCGCCAGCTCAAAGGACAGCTATGGCTACACCTTC. Protein sequence: CASSKDSYGYTF.

The J gene is TRBJ2-5, the V gene TRBV6-1; possibly TRBD1 for D (6 bases). This CDR3 is built from 14 residues. V lost 2 bases to trimming and J lost 1 base, with 8 bases between them. Germline V gene sequence: CDR1 MNHNS, CDR2 SASEGT. The CDR3 DNA reads as TGTGCCAGCAGTGAATGGGGGCCCCAAGAGACCCAGTACTTC. Translated: CASSEWGPQETQYF.

V is TRBV19 and J is TRBJ2-1, with 7 positions matching TRBD2. V lost 6 bases and J lost 3; bases outside the gene matches: 2. The CDR3 is made up of 13 amino acids. Per germline, CDR1 LNHDA and CDR2 SQIVND (reference sequence). This CDR3 reads CASRPSGYNEQFF. The CDR3 bases are TGTGCCAGTAGGCCTAGCGGCTACAATGAGCAGTTCTTC.

This chain joins TRBV6-6 and TRBJ2-7; a possible D gene is TRBD2 (6 bases). Germline loops: CDR1 MNHNY, CDR2 SVGAGI (reference sequence). V lost 5 bases to trimming and J lost 6 bases, with 14 bases between them. This CDR3 spans 13 amino acids. CDR3 sequence reads: CASSTGDAGEQYF. The DNA of the CDR3 is TGTGCCAGCAGTACGGGGGACGCCGGCGAGCAGTACTTC.